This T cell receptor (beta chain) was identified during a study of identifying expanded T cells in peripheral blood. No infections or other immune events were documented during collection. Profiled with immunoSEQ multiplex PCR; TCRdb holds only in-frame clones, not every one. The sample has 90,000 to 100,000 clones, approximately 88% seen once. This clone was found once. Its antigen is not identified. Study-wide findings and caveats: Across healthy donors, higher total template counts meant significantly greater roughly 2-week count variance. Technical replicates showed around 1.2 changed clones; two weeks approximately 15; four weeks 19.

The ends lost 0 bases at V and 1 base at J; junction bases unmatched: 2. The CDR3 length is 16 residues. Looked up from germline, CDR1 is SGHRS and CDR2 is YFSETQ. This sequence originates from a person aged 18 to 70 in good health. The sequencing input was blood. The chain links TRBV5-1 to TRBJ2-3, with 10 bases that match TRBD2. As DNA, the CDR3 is TGCGCCAGCAGCTTGGCCGGGACTAGCGGCACAGATACGCAGTATTTT. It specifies CASSLAGTSGTDTQYF. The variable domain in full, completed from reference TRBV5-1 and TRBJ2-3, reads KAGVTQTPRYLIKTRGQQVTLSCSPISGHRSVSWYQQTPGQGLQFLFEYFSETQRNKGNFPGRFSGRQFSNSRSEMNVSTLELGDSALYLCASSLAGTSGTDTQYFGPGTRLTVL.